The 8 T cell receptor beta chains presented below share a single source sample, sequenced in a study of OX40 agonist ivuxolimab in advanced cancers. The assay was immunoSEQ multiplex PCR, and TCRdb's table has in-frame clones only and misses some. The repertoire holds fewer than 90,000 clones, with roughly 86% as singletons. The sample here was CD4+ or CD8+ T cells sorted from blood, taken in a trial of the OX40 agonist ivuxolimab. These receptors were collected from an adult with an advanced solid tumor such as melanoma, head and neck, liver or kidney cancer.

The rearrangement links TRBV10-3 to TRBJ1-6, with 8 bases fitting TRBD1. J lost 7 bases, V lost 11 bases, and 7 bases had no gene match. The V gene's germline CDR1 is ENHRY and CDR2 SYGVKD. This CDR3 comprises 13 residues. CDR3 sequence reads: CAAKGQGNSPLHF. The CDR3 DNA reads TGTGCCGCCAAAGGACAGGGAAATTCACCCCTCCACTTT.

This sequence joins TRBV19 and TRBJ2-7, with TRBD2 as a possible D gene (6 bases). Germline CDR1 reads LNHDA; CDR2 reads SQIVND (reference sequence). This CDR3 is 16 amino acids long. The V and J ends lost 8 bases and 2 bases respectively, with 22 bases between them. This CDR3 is CASSRGRPTDAYEQYF. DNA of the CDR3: TGTGCCAGTTCCCGGGGGAGGCCGACGGATGCCTACGAGCAGTACTTC.

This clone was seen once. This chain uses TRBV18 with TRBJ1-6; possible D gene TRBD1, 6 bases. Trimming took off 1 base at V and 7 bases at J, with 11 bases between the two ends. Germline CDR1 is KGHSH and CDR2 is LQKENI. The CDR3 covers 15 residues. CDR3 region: CASSPRGRGNSPLHF. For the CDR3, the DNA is TGTGCCAGCTCACCACGGGGAAGGGGGAATTCACCCCTCCACTTT. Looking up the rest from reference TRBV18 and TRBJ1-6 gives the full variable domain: NAGVMQNPRHLVRRRGQEARLRCSPMKGHSHVYWYRQLPEEGLKFMVYLQKENIIDESGMPKERFSAEFPKEGPSILRIQQVVRGDSAAYFCASSPRGRGNSPLHFGNGTRLTVT.

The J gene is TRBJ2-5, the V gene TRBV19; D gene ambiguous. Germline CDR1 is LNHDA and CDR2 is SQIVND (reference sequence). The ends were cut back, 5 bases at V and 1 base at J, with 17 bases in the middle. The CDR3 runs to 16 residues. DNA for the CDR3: TGTGCCAGTAGTCCTGGGATGATAAGATCCCAAGAGACCCAGTACTTC. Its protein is CASSPGMIRSQETQYF. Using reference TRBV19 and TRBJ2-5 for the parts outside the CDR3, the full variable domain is DGGITQSPKYLFRKEGQNVTLSCEQNLNHDAMYWYRQDPGQGLRLIYYSQIVNDFQKGDIAEGYSVSREKKESFPLTVTSAQKNPTAFYLCASSPGMIRSQETQYFGPGTRLLVL.

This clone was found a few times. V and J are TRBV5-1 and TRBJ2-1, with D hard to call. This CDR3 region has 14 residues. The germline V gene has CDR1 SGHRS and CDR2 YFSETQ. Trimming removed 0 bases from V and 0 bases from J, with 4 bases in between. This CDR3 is CASSLDSSYNEQFF. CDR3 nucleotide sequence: TGCGCCAGCAGCTTGGACAGCTCCTACAATGAGCAGTTCTTC.

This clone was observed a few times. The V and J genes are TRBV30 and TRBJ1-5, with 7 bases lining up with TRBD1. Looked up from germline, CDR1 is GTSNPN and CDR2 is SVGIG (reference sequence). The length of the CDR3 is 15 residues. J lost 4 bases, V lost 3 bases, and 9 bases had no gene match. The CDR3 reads CAWSEGTEINQPQHF. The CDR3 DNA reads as TGTGCCTGGAGCGAAGGGACAGAAATAAATCAGCCCCAGCATTTT.

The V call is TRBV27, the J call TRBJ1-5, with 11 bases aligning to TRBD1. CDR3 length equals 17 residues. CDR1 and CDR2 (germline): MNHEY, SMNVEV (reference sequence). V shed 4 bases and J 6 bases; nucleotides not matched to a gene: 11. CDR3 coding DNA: TGTGCCAGCAGTTCGAGTCTGGGACAGGGGGTTATTCAGCCCCAGCATTTT. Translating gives CASSSSLGQGVIQPQHF.

The CDR3 coding sequence is TGTGCCAGCAGCTTACGGTGGGTCGGAGAGACCCAGTACTTC. Its translation: CASSLRWVGETQYF. V usage is TRBV7-8 and J usage is TRBJ2-5; D is undetermined. Per the germline V gene, CDR1 is SGHVS and CDR2 is FQNEAQ. The CDR3 totals 14 residues. V was pared by 2 bases and J by 4 bases, with 11 bases between.